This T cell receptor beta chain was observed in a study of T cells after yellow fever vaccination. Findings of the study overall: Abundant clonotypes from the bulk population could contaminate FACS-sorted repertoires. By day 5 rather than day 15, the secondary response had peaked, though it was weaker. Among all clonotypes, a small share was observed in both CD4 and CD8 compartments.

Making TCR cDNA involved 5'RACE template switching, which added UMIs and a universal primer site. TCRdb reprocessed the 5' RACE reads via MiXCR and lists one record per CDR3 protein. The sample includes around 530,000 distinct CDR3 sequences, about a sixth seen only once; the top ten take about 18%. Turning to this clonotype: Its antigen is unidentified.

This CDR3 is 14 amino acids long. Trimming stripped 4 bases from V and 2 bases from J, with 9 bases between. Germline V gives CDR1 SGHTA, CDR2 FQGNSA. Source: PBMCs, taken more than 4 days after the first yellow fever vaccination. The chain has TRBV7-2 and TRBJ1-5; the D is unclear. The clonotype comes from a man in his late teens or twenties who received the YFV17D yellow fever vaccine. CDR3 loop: CASSSWAGNQPQHF. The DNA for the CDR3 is TGTGCCAGCAGCTCCTGGGCCGGCAATCAGCCCCAGCATTTT.